The 5 T cell receptor beta chains reported below all come from one sample, sequenced in a study of OX40 agonist ivuxolimab in advanced cancers. Sequencing used immunoSEQ multiplex PCR; TCRdb keeps in-frame clones, though not all of them. The sample contains about 100,000 clones, just over 90% of which appear only once. Sequencing used CD4+ or CD8+ T cells sorted from blood, obtained in a trial of the OX40 agonist ivuxolimab. The receptors originated from an adult with an advanced solid tumor such as melanoma, head and neck, liver or kidney cancer.

This chain connects TRBV15 to TRBJ1-2, with D unresolved. The V end lost 1 base, the J end lost 8 bases, and 14 bases lay between the germline ends. Germline V lookup: CDR1 LNHNV, CDR2 YYDKDF (reference sequence). CDR3 length: 14 residues. The CDR3 region is CATSRVVPNWGYTF. CDR3 DNA sequence: TGTGCCACCAGCAGAGTGGTCCCTAACTGGGGCTACACCTTC.

The chain joins TRBV6-6 to TRBJ1-2; tentative D call: TRBD1 (5 bases). CDR1 and CDR2 from the germline V gene are MNHNY and SVGAGI (reference sequence). Trimming took 0 bases from V and 4 from J, leaving 9 bases between them. CDR3 length: 14 residues. The DNA of the CDR3 is TGTGCCAGCAGTTACTCTCGTGACAGCTATGGCTACACCTTC. Residues: CASSYSRDSYGYTF.

The chain has TRBV2 and TRBJ2-5; TRBD1 aligns across 7 bases. The ends lost 3 bases at V and 5 bases at J; junction bases unmatched: 6. Germline V gives CDR1 SNHLY, CDR2 FYNNEI. This CDR3 has 14 amino acids. As DNA, the CDR3 is TGTGCCAGCAGTGAGTTAAGGGGGCAGGAGACCCAGTACTTC. Protein product: CASSELRGQETQYF.

This clone appeared a few times. The chain recombines TRBV29-1 with TRBJ1-1; perhaps TRBD1 as D (6 bases). There are 14 residues in the CDR3. In germline, CDR1 is SQVTM, CDR2 ANQGSEA. Trimming took 6 bases from V and 0 from J, leaving 14 bases between them. Written as DNA, the CDR3 is TGCAGCGTAGGGAGGGGACAACTGAACACTGAAGCTTTCTTT. Translating it yields CSVGRGQLNTEAFF.

The V and J genes are TRBV5-1 and TRBJ2-3, with D perhaps matching TRBD1 or TRBD2 (5 bases each). Trimming removed 4 bases at V and 2 bases at J, with 14 bases between. Per the germline V gene, CDR1 is SGHRS and CDR2 is YFSETQ. The CDR3 has 15 residues. Here the CDR3 reads CASSPGTGLTDTQYF. The DNA of the CDR3 is TGCGCCAGCAGCCCCGGGACGGGCCTCACAGATACGCAGTATTTT.